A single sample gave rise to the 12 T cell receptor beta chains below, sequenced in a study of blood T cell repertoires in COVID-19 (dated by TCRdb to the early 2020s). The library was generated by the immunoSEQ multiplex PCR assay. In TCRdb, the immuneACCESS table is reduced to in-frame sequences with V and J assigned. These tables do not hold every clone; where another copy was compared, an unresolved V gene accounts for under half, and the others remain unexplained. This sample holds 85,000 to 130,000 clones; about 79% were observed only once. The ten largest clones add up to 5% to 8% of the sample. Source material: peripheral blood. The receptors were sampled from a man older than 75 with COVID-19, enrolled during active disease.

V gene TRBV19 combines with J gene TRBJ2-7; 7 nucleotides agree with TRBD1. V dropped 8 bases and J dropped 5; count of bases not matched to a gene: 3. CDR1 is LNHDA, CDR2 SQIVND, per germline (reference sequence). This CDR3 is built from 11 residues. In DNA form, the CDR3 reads TGTGCCAGTGCCGACAGGGACGAGCAGTACTTC. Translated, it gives CASADRDEQYF.

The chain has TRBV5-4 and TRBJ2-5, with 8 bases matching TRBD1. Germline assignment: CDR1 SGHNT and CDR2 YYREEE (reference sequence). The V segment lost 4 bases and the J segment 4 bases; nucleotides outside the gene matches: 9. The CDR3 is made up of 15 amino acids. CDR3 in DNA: TGTGCCAGCAGCAATTCTCTGACAGGGGCAGAGACCCAGTACTTC. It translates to CASSNSLTGAETQYF.

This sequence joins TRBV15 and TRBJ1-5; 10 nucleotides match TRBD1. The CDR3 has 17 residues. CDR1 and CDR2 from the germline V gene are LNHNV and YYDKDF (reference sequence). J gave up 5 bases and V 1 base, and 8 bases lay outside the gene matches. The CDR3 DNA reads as TGTGCCACCAGCAGAGGGGTCGGGGACAGGGGCGATCAGCCCCAGCATTTT. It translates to CATSRGVGDRGDQPQHF.

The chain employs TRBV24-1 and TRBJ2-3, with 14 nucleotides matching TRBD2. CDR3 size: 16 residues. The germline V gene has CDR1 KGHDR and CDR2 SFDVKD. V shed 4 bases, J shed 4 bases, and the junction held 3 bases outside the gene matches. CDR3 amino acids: CATSEGLAGAADTQYF. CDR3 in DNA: TGTGCCACCAGTGAGGGACTAGCGGGAGCGGCAGATACGCAGTATTTT.

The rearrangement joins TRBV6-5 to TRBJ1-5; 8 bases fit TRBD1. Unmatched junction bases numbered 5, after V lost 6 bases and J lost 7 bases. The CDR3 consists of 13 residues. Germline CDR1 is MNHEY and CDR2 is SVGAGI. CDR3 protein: CASSQGAEQPQHF. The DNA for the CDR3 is TGTGCCAGCAGCCAGGGGGCGGAACAGCCCCAGCATTTT.

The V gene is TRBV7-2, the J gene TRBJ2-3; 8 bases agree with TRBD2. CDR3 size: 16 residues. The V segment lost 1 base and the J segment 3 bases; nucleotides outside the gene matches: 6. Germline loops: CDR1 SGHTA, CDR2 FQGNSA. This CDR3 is CASSLVSGSETDTQYF. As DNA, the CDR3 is TGTGCCAGCAGCTTAGTCAGCGGGAGTGAAACAGATACGCAGTATTTT.

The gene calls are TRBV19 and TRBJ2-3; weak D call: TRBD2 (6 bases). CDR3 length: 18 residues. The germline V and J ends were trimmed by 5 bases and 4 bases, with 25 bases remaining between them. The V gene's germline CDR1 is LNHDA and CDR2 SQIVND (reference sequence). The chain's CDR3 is CASSSYGGRPSWADTQYF. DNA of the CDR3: TGTGCCAGTAGTTCCTATGGGGGGAGGCCATCCTGGGCAGATACGCAGTATTTT. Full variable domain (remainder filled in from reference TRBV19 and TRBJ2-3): DGGITQSPKYLFRKEGQNVTLSCEQNLNHDAMYWYRQDPGQGLRLIYYSQIVNDFQKGDIAEGYSVSREKKESFPLTVTSAQKNPTAFYLCASSSYGGRPSWADTQYFGPGTRLTVL.

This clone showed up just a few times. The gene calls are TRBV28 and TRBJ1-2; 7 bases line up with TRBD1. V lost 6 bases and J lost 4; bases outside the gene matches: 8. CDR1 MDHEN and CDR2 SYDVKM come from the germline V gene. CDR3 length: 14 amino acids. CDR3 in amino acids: CASSTGALSYGYTF. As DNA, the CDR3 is TGTGCCAGCAGCACAGGGGCTTTGTCCTATGGCTACACCTTC.

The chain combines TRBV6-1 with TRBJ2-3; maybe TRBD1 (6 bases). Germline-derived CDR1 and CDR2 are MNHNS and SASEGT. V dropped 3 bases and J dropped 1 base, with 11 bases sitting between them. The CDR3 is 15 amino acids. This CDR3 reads CASSDRGWGTDTQYF. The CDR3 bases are TGTGCCAGCAGTGACAGGGGCTGGGGCACAGATACGCAGTATTTT.

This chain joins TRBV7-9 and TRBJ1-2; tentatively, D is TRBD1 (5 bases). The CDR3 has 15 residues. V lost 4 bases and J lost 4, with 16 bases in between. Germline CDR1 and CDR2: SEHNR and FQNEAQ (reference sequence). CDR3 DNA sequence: TGTGCCAGCAGCTCTACAGGAAGCCAGGGCTATGGCTACACCTTC. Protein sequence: CASSSTGSQGYGYTF.

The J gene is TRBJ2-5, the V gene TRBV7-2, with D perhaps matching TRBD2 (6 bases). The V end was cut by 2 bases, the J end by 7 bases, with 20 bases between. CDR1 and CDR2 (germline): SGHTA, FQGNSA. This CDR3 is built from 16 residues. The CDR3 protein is CASSLSAPEAGGTQYF. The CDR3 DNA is TGTGCCAGCAGCTTAAGCGCGCCAGAAGCCGGGGGGACCCAGTACTTC.

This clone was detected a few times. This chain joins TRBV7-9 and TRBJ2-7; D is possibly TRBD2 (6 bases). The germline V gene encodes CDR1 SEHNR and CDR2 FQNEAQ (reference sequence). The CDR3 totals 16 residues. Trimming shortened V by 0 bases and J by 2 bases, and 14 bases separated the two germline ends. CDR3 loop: CASSLARGPTTYEQYF. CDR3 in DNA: TGTGCCAGCAGCTTAGCGCGGGGACCTACCACCTACGAGCAGTACTTC.